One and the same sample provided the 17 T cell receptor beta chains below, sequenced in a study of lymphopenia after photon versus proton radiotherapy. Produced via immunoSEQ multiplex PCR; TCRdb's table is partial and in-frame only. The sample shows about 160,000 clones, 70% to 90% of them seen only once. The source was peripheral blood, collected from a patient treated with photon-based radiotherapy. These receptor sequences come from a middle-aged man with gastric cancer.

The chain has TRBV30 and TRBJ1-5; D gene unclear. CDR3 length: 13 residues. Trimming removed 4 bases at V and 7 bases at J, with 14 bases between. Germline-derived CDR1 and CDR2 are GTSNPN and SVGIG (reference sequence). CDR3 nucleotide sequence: TGTGCCTGGAACGCCTTATCCGGGCAGCCCCAGCATTTT. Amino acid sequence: CAWNALSGQPQHF. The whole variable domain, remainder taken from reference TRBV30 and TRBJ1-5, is SQTIHQWPATLVQPVGSPLSLECTVEGTSNPNLYWYRQAAGRGLQLLFYSVGIGQISSEVPQNLSASRPQDRQFILSSKKLLLSDSGFYLCAWNALSGQPQHFGDGTRLSIL.

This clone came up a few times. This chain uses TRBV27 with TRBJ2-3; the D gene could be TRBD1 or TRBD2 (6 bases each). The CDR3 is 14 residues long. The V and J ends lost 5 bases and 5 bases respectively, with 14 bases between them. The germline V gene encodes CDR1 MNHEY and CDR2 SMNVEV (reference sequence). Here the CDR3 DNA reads TGTGCCAGCAGTCTTAGGGGGGTGGTAGATACGCAGTATTTT. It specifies CASSLRGVVDTQYF.

Written as DNA, the CDR3 is TGTGCCAGCAGTGAGAGTTCGACTAAGAGCTCCTACAATGAGCAGTTCTTC. Its translation: CASSESSTKSSYNEQFF. The rearrangement links TRBV6-4 to TRBJ2-1; TRBD2 might be the D (5 bases). The CDR3 length is 17 residues. CDR1 and CDR2 from the germline V gene are MRHNA and SNTAGT. Trimming stripped 3 bases from V and 0 bases from J, with 15 bases between.

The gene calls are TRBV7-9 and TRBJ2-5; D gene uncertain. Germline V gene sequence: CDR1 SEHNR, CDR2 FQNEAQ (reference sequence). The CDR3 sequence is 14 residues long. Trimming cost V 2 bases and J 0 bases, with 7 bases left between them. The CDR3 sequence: CASSLPPYQETQYF. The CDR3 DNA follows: TGTGCCAGCAGCTTACCCCCTTACCAAGAGACCCAGTACTTC.

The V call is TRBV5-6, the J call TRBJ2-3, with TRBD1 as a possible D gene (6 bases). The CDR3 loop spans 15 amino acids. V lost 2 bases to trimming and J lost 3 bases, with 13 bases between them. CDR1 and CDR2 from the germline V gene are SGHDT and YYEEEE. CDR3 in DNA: TGTGCCAGCAGCTTTGATACAGGGAGTACAGATACGCAGTATTTT. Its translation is CASSFDTGSTDTQYF. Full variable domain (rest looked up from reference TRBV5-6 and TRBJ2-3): DAGVTQSPTHLIKTRGQQVTLRCSPKSGHDTVSWYQQALGQGPQFIFQYYEEEERQRGNFPDRFSGHQFPNYSSELNVNALLLGDSALYLCASSFDTGSTDTQYFGPGTRLTVL.

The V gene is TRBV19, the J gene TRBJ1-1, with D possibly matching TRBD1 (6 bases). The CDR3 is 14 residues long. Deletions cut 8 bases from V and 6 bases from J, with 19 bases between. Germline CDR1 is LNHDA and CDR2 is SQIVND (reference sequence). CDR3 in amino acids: CASRWGQGFSEAFF. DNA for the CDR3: TGTGCCAGTCGATGGGGGCAGGGTTTCTCTGAAGCTTTCTTT.

CDR3 coding DNA: TGTGCCAGCAGTCTCGGGGGACAGTCCTACAATGAGCAGTTCTTC. The encoded protein is CASSLGGQSYNEQFF. V and J are TRBV27 and TRBJ2-1, with a possible D match to TRBD1 (7 bases). This CDR3 region has 15 residues. Trimming cost V 5 bases and J 1 base, with 12 bases left between them. Looked up from germline, CDR1 is MNHEY and CDR2 is SMNVEV (reference sequence).

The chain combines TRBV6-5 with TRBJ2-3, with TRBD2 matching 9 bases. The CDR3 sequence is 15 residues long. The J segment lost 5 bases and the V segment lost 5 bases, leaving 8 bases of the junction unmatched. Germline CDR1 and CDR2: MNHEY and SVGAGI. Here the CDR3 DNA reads TGTGCCAGCAGTCCGCGGGAGGGCCGTGGAGATACGCAGTATTTT. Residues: CASSPREGRGDTQYF.

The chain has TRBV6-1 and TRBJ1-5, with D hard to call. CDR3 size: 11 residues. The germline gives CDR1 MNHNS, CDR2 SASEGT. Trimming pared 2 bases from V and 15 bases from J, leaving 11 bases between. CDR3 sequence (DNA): TGTGCCAGCAGTGAAAGCGAGAGGGTGCATTTT. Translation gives CASSESERVHF.

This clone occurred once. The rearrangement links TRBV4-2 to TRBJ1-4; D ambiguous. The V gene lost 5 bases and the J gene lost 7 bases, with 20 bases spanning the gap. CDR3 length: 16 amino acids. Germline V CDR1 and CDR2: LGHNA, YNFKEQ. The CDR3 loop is CASSVRGDKRPEKLFF. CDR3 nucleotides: TGTGCCAGCAGCGTCCGGGGTGACAAGAGGCCTGAAAAACTGTTTTTT.

The DNA for the CDR3 is TGTGCCTGGAGCAGGGGACAGGGTCCCAACGAGCAGTACTTC. Encoded protein: CAWSRGQGPNEQYF. The chain is built from TRBV30 and TRBJ2-7; 9 bases match TRBD1. Germline V gives CDR1 GTSNPN, CDR2 SVGIG (reference sequence). The CDR3 runs 14 residues. V trimming: 3 bases; J trimming: 5 bases; junction bases outside the gene matches: 8.

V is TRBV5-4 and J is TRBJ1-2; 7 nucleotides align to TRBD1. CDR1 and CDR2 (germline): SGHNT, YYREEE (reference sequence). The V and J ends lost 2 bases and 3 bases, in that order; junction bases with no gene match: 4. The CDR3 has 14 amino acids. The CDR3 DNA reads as TGTGCCAGCAGCTTCTCTGGGACAGACTATGGCTACACCTTC. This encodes CASSFSGTDYGYTF. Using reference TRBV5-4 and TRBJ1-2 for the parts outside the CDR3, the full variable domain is ETGVTQSPTHLIKTRGQQVTLRCSSQSGHNTVSWYQQALGQGPQFIFQYYREEENGRGNFPPRFSGLQFPNYSSELNVNALELDDSALYLCASSFSGTDYGYTFGSGTRLTVV.

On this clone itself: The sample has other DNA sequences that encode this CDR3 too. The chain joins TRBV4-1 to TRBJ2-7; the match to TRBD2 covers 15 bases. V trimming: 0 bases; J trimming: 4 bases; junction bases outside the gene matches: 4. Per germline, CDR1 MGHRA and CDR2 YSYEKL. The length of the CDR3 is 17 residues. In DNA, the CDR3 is TGCGCCAGCAGCCAAGACCTGGGGACTAGCGGGAGGTACGAGCAGTACTTC. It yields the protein CASSQDLGTSGRYEQYF.

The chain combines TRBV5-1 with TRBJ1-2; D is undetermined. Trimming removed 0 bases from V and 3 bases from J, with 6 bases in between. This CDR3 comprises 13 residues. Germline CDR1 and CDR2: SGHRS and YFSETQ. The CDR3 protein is CASSLGPYYGYTF. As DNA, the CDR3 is TGCGCCAGCAGCTTGGGACCGTACTATGGCTACACCTTC.

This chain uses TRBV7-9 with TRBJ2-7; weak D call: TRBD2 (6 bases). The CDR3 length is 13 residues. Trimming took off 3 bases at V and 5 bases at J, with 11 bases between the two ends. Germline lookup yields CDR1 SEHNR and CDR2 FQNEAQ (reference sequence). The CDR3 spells CASSFSGGNEQYF. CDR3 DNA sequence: TGTGCCAGCAGCTTCTCCGGGGGAAACGAGCAGTACTTC.

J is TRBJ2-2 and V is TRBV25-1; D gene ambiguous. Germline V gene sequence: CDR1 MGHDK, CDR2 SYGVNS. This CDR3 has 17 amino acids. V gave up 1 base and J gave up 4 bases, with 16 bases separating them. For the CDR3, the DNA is TGTGCCAGCAGTGAATTTAAGGTTGCAGGTAGCACCGGGGAGCTGTTTTTT. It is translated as CASSEFKVAGSTGELFF.

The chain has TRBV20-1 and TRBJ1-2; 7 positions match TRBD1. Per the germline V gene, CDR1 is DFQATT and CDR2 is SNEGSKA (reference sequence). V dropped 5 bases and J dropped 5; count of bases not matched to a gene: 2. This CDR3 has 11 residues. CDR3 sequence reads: CSAVTGYGYTF. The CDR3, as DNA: TGCAGTGCTGTGACAGGGTATGGCTACACCTTC.